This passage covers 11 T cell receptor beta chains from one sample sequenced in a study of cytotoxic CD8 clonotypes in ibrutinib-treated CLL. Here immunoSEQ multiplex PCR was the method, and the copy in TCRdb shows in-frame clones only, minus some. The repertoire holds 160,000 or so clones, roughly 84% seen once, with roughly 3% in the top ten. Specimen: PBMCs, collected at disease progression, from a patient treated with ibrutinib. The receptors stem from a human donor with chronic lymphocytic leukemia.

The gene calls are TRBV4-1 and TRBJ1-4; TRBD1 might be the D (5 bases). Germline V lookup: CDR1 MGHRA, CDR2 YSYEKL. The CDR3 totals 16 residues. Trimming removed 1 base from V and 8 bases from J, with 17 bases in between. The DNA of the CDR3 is TGCGCCAGCAGCCAAGTTGGCCGGGACGGAAACGAAAAACTGTTTTTT. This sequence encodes CASSQVGRDGNEKLFF.

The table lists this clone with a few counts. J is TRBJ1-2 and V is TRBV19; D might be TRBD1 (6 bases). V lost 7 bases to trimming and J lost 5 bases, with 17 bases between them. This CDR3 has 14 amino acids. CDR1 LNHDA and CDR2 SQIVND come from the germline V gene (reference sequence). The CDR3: CASTDRVEDYGYTF. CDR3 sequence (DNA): TGTGCCAGTACGGACAGAGTTGAAGATTATGGCTACACCTTC.

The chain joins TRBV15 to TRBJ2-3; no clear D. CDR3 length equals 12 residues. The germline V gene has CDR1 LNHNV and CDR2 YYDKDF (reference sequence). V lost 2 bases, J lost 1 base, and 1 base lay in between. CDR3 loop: CATSRRTDTQYF. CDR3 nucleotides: TGTGCCACCAGCAGACGCACAGATACGCAGTATTTT.

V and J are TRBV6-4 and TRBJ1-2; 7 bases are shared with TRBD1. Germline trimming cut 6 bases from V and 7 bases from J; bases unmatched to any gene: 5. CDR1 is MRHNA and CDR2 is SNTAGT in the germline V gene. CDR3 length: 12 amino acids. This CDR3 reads CASSDRAGGYTF. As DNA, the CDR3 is TGTGCCAGCAGCGACAGGGCAGGTGGCTACACCTTC.

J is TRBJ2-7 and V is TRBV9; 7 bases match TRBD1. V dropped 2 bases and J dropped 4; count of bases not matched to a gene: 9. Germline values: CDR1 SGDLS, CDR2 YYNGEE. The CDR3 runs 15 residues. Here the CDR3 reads CASSVRPGQQYEQYF. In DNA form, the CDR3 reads TGTGCCAGCAGCGTTCGACCGGGACAGCAGTACGAGCAGTACTTC.

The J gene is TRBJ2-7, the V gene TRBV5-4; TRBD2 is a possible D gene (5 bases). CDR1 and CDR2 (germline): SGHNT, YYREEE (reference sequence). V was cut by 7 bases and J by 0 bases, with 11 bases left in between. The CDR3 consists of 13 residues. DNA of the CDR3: TGTGCCAGCCAGGAGGTCAGCTCCTACGAGCAGTACTTC. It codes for CASQEVSSYEQYF.

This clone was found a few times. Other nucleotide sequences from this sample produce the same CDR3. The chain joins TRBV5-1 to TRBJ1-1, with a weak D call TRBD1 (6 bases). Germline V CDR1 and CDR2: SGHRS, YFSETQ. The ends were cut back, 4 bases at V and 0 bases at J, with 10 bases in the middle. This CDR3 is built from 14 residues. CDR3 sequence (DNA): TGCGCCAGCAGCGCCGGGACATTGAACACTGAAGCTTTCTTT. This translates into CASSAGTLNTEAFF.

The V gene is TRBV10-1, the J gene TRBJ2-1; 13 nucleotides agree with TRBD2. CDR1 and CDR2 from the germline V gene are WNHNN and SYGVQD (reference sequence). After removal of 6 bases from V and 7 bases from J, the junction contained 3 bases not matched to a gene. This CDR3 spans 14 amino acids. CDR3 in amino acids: CASSGTSGINEQFF. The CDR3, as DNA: TGCGCCAGCAGCGGGACTAGCGGGATTAATGAGCAGTTCTTC.

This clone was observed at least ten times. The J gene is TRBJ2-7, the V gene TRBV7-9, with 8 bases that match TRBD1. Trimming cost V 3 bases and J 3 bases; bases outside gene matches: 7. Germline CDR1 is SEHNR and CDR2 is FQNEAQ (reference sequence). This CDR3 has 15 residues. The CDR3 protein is CASSFSTGGLYEQYF. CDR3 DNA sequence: TGTGCCAGCAGCTTTTCTACAGGGGGTCTCTACGAGCAGTACTTC. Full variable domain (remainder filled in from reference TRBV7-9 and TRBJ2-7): DTGVSQNPRHKITKRGQNVTFRCDPISEHNRLYWYRQTLGQGPEFLTYFQNEAQLEKSRLLSDRFSAERPKGSFSTLEIQRTEQGDSAMYLCASSFSTGGLYEQYFGPGTRLTVT.

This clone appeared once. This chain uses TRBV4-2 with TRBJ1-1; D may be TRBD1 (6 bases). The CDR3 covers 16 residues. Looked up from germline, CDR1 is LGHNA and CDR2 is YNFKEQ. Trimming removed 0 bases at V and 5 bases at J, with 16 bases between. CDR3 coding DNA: TGTGCCAGCAGCCAAGAAGTTGGGGGCATAGGGACTGAAGCTTTCTTT. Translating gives CASSQEVGGIGTEAFF.

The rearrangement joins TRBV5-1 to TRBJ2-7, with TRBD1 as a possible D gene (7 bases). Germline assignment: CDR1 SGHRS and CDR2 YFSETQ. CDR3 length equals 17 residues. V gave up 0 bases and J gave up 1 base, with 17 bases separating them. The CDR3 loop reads CASSLDSPGGLSYEQYF. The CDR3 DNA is TGCGCCAGCAGCTTGGATAGTCCAGGGGGGCTTTCCTACGAGCAGTACTTC.